The 15 T cell receptor beta chains below were found in one sample sequenced in a study of T-cell reconstitution after alpha-beta-depleted transplantation in children. Preparation of the TCRbeta library used unique molecular identifiers. In TCRdb, the PCR reads were re-called with MiXCR into one record per CDR3 protein. The repertoire holds a few hundred thousand distinct CDR3 sequences, 10% to 15% seen once, with 2.2% in the top ten. Sequenced here: PBMCs, mostly from graft donor cells, sampled 360 days after TCRalphabeta/CD19-depleted stem cell transplant. These receptors were collected from a male patient between 10 and 17 years old who had a stem cell transplant for acute myeloid leukemia, so the T cells may come from the graft donor.

In this sample, this clonotype turned up a few times. This chain uses TRBV7-2 with TRBJ2-5; 7 positions match TRBD2. The CDR3 extends over 15 amino acids. With 5 bases clipped from V and 5 bases from J, the junction kept 11 bases outside the gene matches. CDR1 is SGHTA and CDR2 is FQGNSA in the germline V gene. CDR3 nucleotide sequence: TGTGCCAGCAGCGCCCGGGACTATCTCAAGGAGACCCAGTACTTC. As protein: CASSARDYLKETQYF. The whole variable domain, filled in from reference TRBV7-2 and TRBJ2-5, reads GAGVSQSPSNKVTEKGKDVELRCDPISGHTALYWYRQSLGQGLEFLIYFQGNSAPDKSGLPSDRFSAERTGGSVSTLTIQRTQQEDSAVYLCASSARDYLKETQYFGPGTRLLVL.

The sample holds a few counts of this clonotype. The V and J genes are TRBV20-1 and TRBJ2-1, with D tentatively TRBD1 (5 bases). V was clipped by 0 bases and J by 7 bases, with 13 bases between them. CDR3 length: 14 residues. Germline CDR1 is DFQATT and CDR2 is SNEGSKA (reference sequence). The CDR3 DNA reads as TGCAGTGCTAGAGATAGGGGATCAAGGAATGAGCAGTTCTTC. The encoded protein is CSARDRGSRNEQFF.

The chain links TRBV13 to TRBJ1-5, with unresolved D. CDR1 is PRHDT, CDR2 FYEKMQ, per germline (reference sequence). Trimming removed 4 bases from V and 8 bases from J, with 9 bases in between. The CDR3 extends over 12 amino acids. The CDR3 is CASSSPGEPQHF. CDR3 coding DNA: TGTGCCAGCAGCTCCCCCGGCGAGCCCCAGCATTTT.

The chain combines TRBV7-9 with TRBJ1-6; 8 bases fit TRBD1. Unmatched junction bases numbered 6, after V lost 1 base and J lost 10 bases. The CDR3 has 15 amino acids. Germline V gives CDR1 SEHNR, CDR2 FQNEAQ (reference sequence). The DNA for the CDR3 is TGTGCCAGCAGCTTAGAACAGGGGGTTGGCTCACCCCTCCACTTT. It specifies CASSLEQGVGSPLHF.

The V call is TRBV6-5, the J call TRBJ2-1; 8 nucleotides match TRBD2. The CDR3 covers 16 residues. The V and J ends lost 2 bases and 9 bases, in that order; junction bases with no gene match: 12. The germline V gene encodes CDR1 MNHEY and CDR2 SVGAGI. CDR3 residues: CASSYPAGASGSEQFF. The CDR3 bases are TGTGCCAGCAGTTACCCAGCGGGAGCCTCGGGGAGTGAGCAGTTCTTC.

V gene TRBV6-1 combines with J gene TRBJ2-1; 8 bases fit TRBD2. CDR3 length equals 14 residues. V was clipped by 10 bases and J by 2 bases; unmatched bases: 7. In germline, CDR1 is MNHNS, CDR2 SASEGT. CDR3 coding DNA: TGTGCCACCGGTAGCGGGAACCCCTACAATGAGCAGTTCTTC. Its translation is CATGSGNPYNEQFF.

This chain uses TRBV28 with TRBJ2-7; 10 nucleotides line up with TRBD2. This CDR3 spans 17 amino acids. The junction had 14 bases not matched to a gene; V was cut back by 4 bases and J by 5 bases. Germline assignment: CDR1 MDHEN and CDR2 SYDVKM. The CDR3 protein is CASSSPRGASGSHEQYF. The CDR3 region has the DNA TGTGCCAGCAGTTCCCCTCGTGGGGCTAGCGGGAGCCACGAGCAGTACTTC.

This clonotype showed up just a few times. The V gene is TRBV28, the J gene TRBJ1-1, with D possibly TRBD1 on 5 matching bases. V was trimmed by 3 bases and J by 10 bases, leaving 12 bases between them. CDR1 is MDHEN, CDR2 SYDVKM, per germline. CDR3 length: 12 residues. This CDR3 is CASSLVTGTAFF. The CDR3 coding sequence is TGTGCCAGCAGTTTGGTCACCGGGACAGCTTTCTTT.

Many counts were recorded for this clonotype. The chain carries TRBV12-3 or TRBV12-4 and TRBJ2-5, with a possible D match to TRBD1 (5 bases). The CDR3 extends over 14 amino acids. V lost 0 bases and J lost 4, with 9 bases in between. CDR3 bases: TGTGCCAGCAGTTTAGCGTTACAGGTAGAGACCCAGTACTTC. As protein: CASSLALQVETQYF.

This clonotype has ten or more counts. V is TRBV7-9 and J is TRBJ2-1; the match to TRBD1 covers 10 bases. This CDR3 region has 20 residues. V trimming: 7 bases; J trimming: 0 bases; junction bases outside the gene matches: 18. CDR1 and CDR2 from the germline V gene are SEHNR and FQNEAQ (reference sequence). CDR3 residues: CASMSAGPGQGDLSYNEQFF. The CDR3 DNA is TGTGCCAGCATGTCGGCCGGGCCAGGACAGGGGGATCTCTCCTACAATGAGCAGTTCTTC.

In this sample, this clonotype turned up many times. The junction departs from the called germline gene at one end, perhaps through a read error. The chain uses TRBV19 and TRBJ2-1, with a possible D match to TRBD2 (6 bases). From germline, CDR1 is LNHDA and CDR2 SQIVND (reference sequence). The CDR3 totals 14 residues. CDR3 residues: CASSIRGSYNEQFF. Written as DNA, the CDR3 is TGTGCCAGCAGTATCCGGGGGTCCTACAATGAGCAGTTCTTC.

This clonotype was counted a few times. This chain uses TRBV5-1 with TRBJ1-1, with D tentatively TRBD1 (5 bases). Trimming took 7 bases from V and 1 from J, leaving 11 bases between them. Germline V gene lookup returns CDR1 SGHRS and CDR2 YFSETQ. This CDR3 has 13 residues. The CDR3 spells CASVAGGNTEAFF. CDR3 sequence (DNA): TGCGCCAGCGTCGCGGGGGGGAACACTGAAGCTTTCTTT.

This chain links TRBV7-3 with TRBJ2-7, with TRBD1 matching 8 bases. The CDR3 loop spans 16 amino acids. Germline assignment: CDR1 SGHTA and CDR2 FQGTGA. V gave up 6 bases and J gave up 4 bases; unmatched junction bases: 14. In DNA form, the CDR3 reads TGTGCCAGCAGGATCTACGCCGGGACAGGAGAATACGAGCAGTACTTC. Translating it yields CASRIYAGTGEYEQYF.

The chain combines TRBV29-1 with TRBJ2-1; 7 bases are shared with TRBD2. Germline V lookup: CDR1 SQVTM, CDR2 ANQGSEA. CDR3 length: 12 residues. CDR3 sequence reads: CTTSEFRNEQFF. The CDR3 DNA sequence: TGCACTACTAGCGAGTTTCGGAATGAGCAGTTCTTC.

The rearrangement links TRBV27 to TRBJ2-7, with D possibly matching TRBD2 (5 bases). Looked up from germline, CDR1 is MNHEY and CDR2 is SMNVEV (reference sequence). The CDR3 length is 12 residues. Between the trimmed V and J ends, which lost 4 bases and 6 bases, there was a span of 10 bases. The CDR3 loop reads CASSSGRSEQYF. The CDR3 DNA is TGTGCCAGCAGTTCGGGAAGGAGCGAGCAGTACTTC.